This T cell receptor beta chain was captured by sequencing in a study of blood T cell repertoires in COVID-19. Libraries were prepared by immunoSEQ multiplex PCR; TCRdb keeps only in-frame clonotypes and omits some of them. The sample shows 150,000 to 200,000 clones, 65% to 90% of them seen only once. The CDR3 loop spans 14 amino acids. In germline, CDR1 is SGHTA, CDR2 FQGTGA. The ends lost 5 bases at V and 4 bases at J; junction bases unmatched: 8. Input material: peripheral blood. V gene TRBV7-3 combines with J gene TRBJ2-7; TRBD2 aligns across 7 bases. This clonotype was obtained from a man aged 50-60 years with active or convalescent COVID-19. The CDR3 sequence is CASSPGLGQYEQYF. The CDR3 DNA follows: TGTGCCAGCAGCCCTGGACTAGGGCAGTACGAGCAGTACTTC. Supplemented by reference TRBV7-3 and TRBJ2-7, the full variable domain reads GAGVSQTPSNKVTEKGKYVELRCDPISGHTALYWYRQSLGQGPEFLIYFQGTGAADDSGLPNDRFFAVRPEGSVSTLKIQRTERGDSAVYLCASSPGLGQYEQYFGPGTRLTVT.